These 30 T cell receptor beta chains were sequenced from one sample in a study of beta chain features in type 1 diabetes. Regarding the study as a whole: For Type 1 diabetes patients, all four CD4+ subsets carried TCRB CDR3s that were moderately but significantly shorter.

TCRB transcripts that were expressed got sequenced, as all of the isolated RNA had been reverse transcribed. The assay was immunoSEQ multiplex PCR, and TCRdb's table has in-frame clones only and misses some. The sample yields 550,000 to 850,000 clones, roughly 12% seen once. These receptors lack a known antigen. The specimen was naive CD4+ T cells from blood. Every receptor here comes from a man younger than 30 with type 1 diabetes.

This chain joins TRBV6-5 and TRBJ2-5; possible D gene TRBD2, 6 bases. This CDR3 region has 15 residues. The germline V and J ends were trimmed by 8 bases and 4 bases, with 20 bases remaining between them. Looked up from germline, CDR1 is MNHEY and CDR2 is SVGAGI. CDR3 loop: CASWNLGLRRETQYF. CDR3 in DNA: TGTGCCAGCTGGAACCTGGGACTCCGGCGAGAGACCCAGTACTTC.

The V and J genes are TRBV19 and TRBJ2-3; D call uncertain. The CDR3 is 13 amino acids. The V and J ends lost 8 bases and 0 bases respectively, with 9 bases between them. Per germline, CDR1 LNHDA and CDR2 SQIVND (reference sequence). The CDR3 nucleotides are TGTGCCAGTGCTTCGGCTAGCACAGATACGCAGTATTTT. The encoded protein is CASASASTDTQYF.

The J gene is TRBJ2-7, the V gene TRBV7-9; maybe TRBD1 (5 bases). The V end was cut by 3 bases, the J end by 6 bases, with 12 bases between. CDR3 length: 13 residues. CDR1 SEHNR and CDR2 FQNEAQ come from the germline V gene (reference sequence). CDR3 nucleotide sequence: TGTGCCAGCAGCTTGAACCCTCAGGGCGAGCAGTACTTC. It translates to CASSLNPQGEQYF.

V is TRBV5-1 and J is TRBJ2-7; D is undetermined. Deletions cut 3 bases from V and 0 bases from J, with 16 bases between. Germline-derived CDR1 and CDR2 are SGHRS and YFSETQ. The CDR3 loop spans 16 amino acids. The DNA for the CDR3 is TGCGCCAGCAGCTCTATAGACTGGAAGAGCTCCTACGAGCAGTACTTC. This codes for CASSSIDWKSSYEQYF.

This clone has just a few counts. This chain joins TRBV19 and TRBJ2-7; tentative D call: TRBD1 (6 bases). CDR1 and CDR2 (germline): LNHDA, SQIVND (reference sequence). The CDR3 covers 14 residues. Trimming stripped 7 bases from V and 5 bases from J, with 18 bases between. Here the CDR3 DNA reads TGTGCCAGTAACCCGAGGGGGAACAGTGACGAGCAGTACTTC. Amino acid sequence: CASNPRGNSDEQYF.

The rearrangement joins TRBV6-5 to TRBJ2-3; D is unresolved. V was trimmed by 6 bases and J by 4 bases, leaving 17 bases between them. The germline CDR1 and CDR2 sequences are MNHEY and SVGAGI. The CDR3 loop spans 15 amino acids. CDR3 sequence reads: CASSRGSAGADTQYF. CDR3 bases: TGTGCCAGCAGCCGAGGATCGGCAGGAGCAGATACGCAGTATTTT.

The CDR3 loop is CSVHPGGGVDAFF. The CDR3, as DNA: TGCAGCGTACACCCAGGGGGCGGAGTGGACGCTTTCTTT. V and J are TRBV29-1 and TRBJ1-1; 8 positions agree with TRBD1. This CDR3 has 13 amino acids. Germline V CDR1 and CDR2: SQVTM, ANQGSEA. The J segment lost 11 bases and the V segment lost 6 bases, leaving 14 bases of the junction unmatched.

This clone was found a few times. This chain uses TRBV30 with TRBJ2-7; no firm D call. Germline V gene lookup returns CDR1 GTSNPN and CDR2 SVGIG (reference sequence). CDR3 length: 13 residues. V was clipped by 4 bases and J by 2 bases, with 12 bases between them. The CDR3 sequence is CAWIRPGPYEQYF. For the CDR3, the DNA is TGTGCCTGGATAAGACCAGGACCCTACGAGCAGTACTTC.

The chain recombines TRBV5-6 with TRBJ1-6; 11 bases are shared with TRBD1. This CDR3 contains 13 residues. Germline assignment: CDR1 SGHDT and CDR2 YYEEEE. J gave up 10 bases and V 5 bases, and 2 bases lay outside the gene matches. CDR3 sequence (DNA): TGTGCCAGCAGGGGACAGGGGGGCTCACCCCTCCACTTT. Translating it yields CASRGQGGSPLHF.

J is TRBJ2-2 and V is TRBV5-1; TRBD1 matches 8 bases. CDR1 is SGHRS and CDR2 is YFSETQ in the germline V gene. The CDR3 covers 16 residues. V was pared by 4 bases and J by 1 base, with 6 bases of the junction left unmatched. In DNA, the CDR3 is TGCGCCAGCAGCCCCTACGGGACAGGGAACACCGGGGAGCTGTTTTTT. It encodes CASSPYGTGNTGELFF.

This chain connects TRBV10-3 to TRBJ1-1; D is possibly TRBD1 (6 bases). Germline V lookup: CDR1 ENHRY, CDR2 SYGVKD. The ends were cut back, 6 bases at V and 0 bases at J, with 11 bases in the middle. The CDR3 loop spans 14 amino acids. CDR3 loop: CAIRPGQLNTEAFF. CDR3 DNA: TGTGCCATCAGGCCCGGACAGTTGAACACTGAAGCTTTCTTT.

This clone was seen only a few times. The chain couples TRBV12-5 to TRBJ2-1; D remains ambiguous. The CDR3 sequence is 13 residues long. CDR1 LGHNT and CDR2 FRNRAP come from the germline V gene. V was trimmed by 8 bases and J by 5 bases, leaving 13 bases between them. In DNA form, the CDR3 reads TGTGCTAGTACTTTCCAAGATAACAATGAGCAGTTCTTC. This sequence encodes CASTFQDNNEQFF.

This rearrangement joins TRBV5-1 to TRBJ2-1, with D hard to call. Trimming left V 1 base short and J 0 bases short, with 8 bases between. Germline CDR1 SGHRS, CDR2 YFSETQ. The CDR3 length is 15 residues. The CDR3, as DNA: TGCGCCAGCAGCTTGCGGCCTAGCTCCTACAATGAGCAGTTCTTC. It specifies CASSLRPSSYNEQFF.

This clone was recorded many times. The rearrangement joins TRBV10-3 to TRBJ2-7; unclear D gene. Looked up from germline, CDR1 is ENHRY and CDR2 is SYGVKD. V lost 3 bases and J 4 bases, leaving 13 bases between the germline ends. This CDR3 spans 14 amino acids. CDR3 coding DNA: TGTGCCATCAGTGATGGTCCAGTAGGGTACGAGCAGTACTTC. It specifies CAISDGPVGYEQYF.

Comment on this clone: Other DNA sequences of this sample code for an identical CDR3. CDR3 DNA sequence: TGCGCCAGCAGCTTGGAGAGCACAGATACGCAGTATTTT. Protein product: CASSLESTDTQYF. The chain uses TRBV5-1 and TRBJ2-3; no definite D call. Germline values: CDR1 SGHRS, CDR2 YFSETQ. Trimming took off 0 bases at V and 0 bases at J, with 2 bases between the two ends. This CDR3 has 13 amino acids.

This sequence joins TRBV27 and TRBJ1-2, with TRBD1 matching 9 bases. The trim removed 6 bases at V and 8 bases at J, leaving 7 bases unmatched. The CDR3 contains 13 residues. The germline CDR1 and CDR2 sequences are MNHEY and SMNVEV (reference sequence). The CDR3 loop is CASRITGGEGYTF. In DNA, the CDR3 is TGTGCCAGCAGGATAACAGGGGGCGAGGGCTACACCTTC.

CDR3 region: CASSQEGVVGNTIYF. The DNA of the CDR3 is TGTGCCAGCAGTCAAGAGGGTGTAGTTGGAAACACCATATATTTT. V usage is TRBV6-5 and J usage is TRBJ1-3; D is unresolved. Germline CDR1 MNHEY, CDR2 SVGAGI. This CDR3 is built from 15 residues. Trimming pared 5 bases from V and 3 bases from J, leaving 14 bases between.

The J gene is TRBJ2-7, the V gene TRBV19; TRBD1 might be the D (5 bases). The CDR3 is 13 amino acids. V was cut by 6 bases and J by 2 bases, with 11 bases left in between. Germline values: CDR1 LNHDA, CDR2 SQIVND (reference sequence). As DNA, the CDR3 is TGTGCCAGTAGCAGGCAGGGAACCTACGAGCAGTACTTC. This codes for CASSRQGTYEQYF.

The chain has TRBV15 and TRBJ2-2; D is undetermined. The CDR3 runs 11 residues. CDR1 is LNHNV, CDR2 YYDKDF, per germline (reference sequence). V shed 4 bases and J shed 5 bases, with 2 bases lying between them. The CDR3 DNA sequence: TGTGCCACCAGCATTACCGGGGAGCTGTTTTTT. It yields the protein CATSITGELFF.

This clone has a count of ten or more. Germline is not matched at one junction end, which may reflect a read error. The chain carries TRBV6-4 and TRBJ2-1; tentative D call: TRBD2 (5 bases). The CDR3 runs to 12 residues. CDR1 and CDR2 from the germline V gene are MRHNA and SNTAGT. DNA of the CDR3: TGTGCCAGCAGTGAAACTCCCGGGGAGCGGTTCTTC. This codes for CASSETPGERFF.

With regard to this clone: The sample contains more than one DNA sequence encoding this CDR3. The chain has TRBV30 and TRBJ2-1; no clear D gene. The germline gives CDR1 GTSNPN, CDR2 SVGIG (reference sequence). Trimming removed 0 bases at V and 7 bases at J, with 7 bases between. The CDR3 length is 12 residues. The CDR3 sequence: CAWSVGVNEQFF. In DNA, the CDR3 is TGTGCCTGGAGTGTTGGCGTAAATGAGCAGTTCTTC. Looking up the rest from reference TRBV30 and TRBJ2-1 gives the full variable domain: SQTIHQWPATLVQPVGSPLSLECTVEGTSNPNLYWYRQAAGRGLQLLFYSVGIGQISSEVPQNLSASRPQDRQFILSSKKLLLSDSGFYLCAWSVGVNEQFFGPGTRLTVL.

In this sample, this clone turned up a few times. The rearrangement joins TRBV19 to TRBJ1-1; 7 bases are a match to TRBD1. Trimming at V came to 3 bases and at J to 0 bases, leaving 1 base not matched to a gene. The CDR3 extends over 14 amino acids. In germline, CDR1 is LNHDA, CDR2 SQIVND (reference sequence). CDR3 sequence (DNA): TGTGCCAGTAGTATGGGACAGATGAACACTGAAGCTTTCTTT. It specifies CASSMGQMNTEAFF. Drawing the rest from reference TRBV19 and TRBJ1-1, the complete variable domain is DGGITQSPKYLFRKEGQNVTLSCEQNLNHDAMYWYRQDPGQGLRLIYYSQIVNDFQKGDIAEGYSVSREKKESFPLTVTSAQKNPTAFYLCASSMGQMNTEAFFGQGTRLTVV.

The V gene is TRBV5-1, the J gene TRBJ1-1; TRBD1 matches 8 bases. The CDR3 consists of 15 residues. Trimming took 4 bases from V and 1 from J; bases not matched to a gene: 6. CDR1 is SGHRS and CDR2 is YFSETQ in the germline V gene. The CDR3 nucleotides read TGCGCCAGCAGCCCGCAGGGGACAGGGAACACTGAAGCTTTCTTT. It encodes CASSPQGTGNTEAFF.

The chain employs TRBV4-1 and TRBJ2-1; 7 positions agree with TRBD2. V shed 3 bases, J shed 5 bases, and the junction held 4 bases outside the gene matches. CDR1 is MGHRA and CDR2 is YSYEKL in the germline V gene. The CDR3 is 14 residues long. CDR3 protein: CASSHLGGDNEQFF. CDR3 DNA: TGCGCCAGCAGCCACCTGGGGGGGGACAATGAGCAGTTCTTC.

The V and J genes are TRBV27 and TRBJ2-7, with TRBD1 matching over 7 bases. The CDR3 extends over 16 amino acids. The V segment lost 1 base and the J segment 4 bases; nucleotides outside the gene matches: 10. Looked up from germline, CDR1 is MNHEY and CDR2 is SMNVEV (reference sequence). The DNA of the CDR3 is TGTGCCAGCAGTTTATTCAAGGGGGCCCCTTCATACGAGCAGTACTTC. Translated, it gives CASSLFKGAPSYEQYF.

The V and J genes are TRBV7-3 and TRBJ2-3; 10 nucleotides agree with TRBD2. The CDR3 is 15 residues long. V trimming: 5 bases; J trimming: 1 base; junction bases outside the gene matches: 3. Germline CDR1 is SGHTA and CDR2 is FQGTGA. This CDR3 reads CASSPTSGGTDTQYF. The DNA of the CDR3 is TGTGCCAGCAGCCCCACTAGCGGGGGCACAGATACGCAGTATTTT. The entire variable domain, with the rest obtained from reference TRBV7-3 and TRBJ2-3, is as follows: GAGVSQTPSNKVTEKGKYVELRCDPISGHTALYWYRQSLGQGPEFLIYFQGTGAADDSGLPNDRFFAVRPEGSVSTLKIQRTERGDSAVYLCASSPTSGGTDTQYFGPGTRLTVL.

The rearrangement links TRBV10-3 to TRBJ1-1; tentative D call: TRBD1 (5 bases). Per germline, CDR1 ENHRY and CDR2 SYGVKD. The CDR3 runs 12 residues. V was trimmed by 9 bases and J by 1 base, leaving 9 bases between them. The CDR3 loop is CAMGPTNTEAFF. DNA for the CDR3: TGTGCCATGGGACCGACGAACACTGAAGCTTTCTTT.

Comment on this clone: Distinct nucleotide sequences in the sample also encode this CDR3. The chain is built from TRBV9 and TRBJ2-1; D is uncertain. The V and J ends lost 0 bases and 0 bases respectively, with 4 bases between them. Germline loops: CDR1 SGDLS, CDR2 YYNGEE. The CDR3 totals 14 residues. The CDR3 DNA is TGTGCCAGCAGCGTAGGCAGCTCCTACAATGAGCAGTTCTTC. Amino acid sequence: CASSVGSSYNEQFF.

This clone was observed a handful of times. This chain uses TRBV10-3 with TRBJ1-2, with 8 bases that match TRBD1. The germline CDR1 and CDR2 sequences are ENHRY and SYGVKD. The J segment lost 6 bases and the V segment lost 2 bases, leaving 2 bases of the junction unmatched. The length of the CDR3 is 13 residues. The CDR3 region has the DNA TGTGCCATCAGTGAGGGGACAGGACATGGCTACACCTTC. It yields the protein CAISEGTGHGYTF.

V and J are TRBV18 and TRBJ1-6; unclear D gene. V lost 0 bases to trimming and J lost 8 bases, with 8 bases between them. In germline, CDR1 is KGHSH, CDR2 LQKENI. The length of the CDR3 is 14 residues. The CDR3 DNA reads as TGTGCCAGCTCACCACCCCCCGGGGATTCACCCCTCCACTTT. It yields the protein CASSPPPGDSPLHF.